This T cell receptor (beta chain) was captured in a study of beta chain features in type 1 diabetes. In the study overall: Sorted cells, more than 95,000,000 in number, were examined across all samples.

The sequenced template was cDNA made from the entire isolated RNA. Only in-frame clones appear in the TCRdb table, and some are missing; sequencing was by immunoSEQ multiplex PCR. The profile covers hundreds of thousands of clones, with over 7% appearing a single time and roughly 1% taken by the ten largest. Details on this clone: Its target is not known.

General study points: Across all four CD4+ subsets, people with type 1 diabetes showed modestly shorter TCRB CDR3s.

Every donor provided one heparinised blood draw, which averaged about 110 mL. The TCR sequence derives from a man aged 25-45 years with type 1 diabetes. The sequenced sample was central memory CD4+ T cells from blood.

CDR3 region: CASSSLRGAHEQYF. The CDR3 DNA reads as TGTGCCAGCAGCTCTCTTAGGGGGGCCCACGAGCAGTACTTC. The J gene is TRBJ2-7, the V gene TRBV7-2; D may match TRBD1 or TRBD2 (6 bases each). CDR1 is SGHTA, CDR2 FQGNSA, per germline. CDR3 size: 14 residues. Trimming took 4 bases from V and 5 from J, leaving 15 bases between them.